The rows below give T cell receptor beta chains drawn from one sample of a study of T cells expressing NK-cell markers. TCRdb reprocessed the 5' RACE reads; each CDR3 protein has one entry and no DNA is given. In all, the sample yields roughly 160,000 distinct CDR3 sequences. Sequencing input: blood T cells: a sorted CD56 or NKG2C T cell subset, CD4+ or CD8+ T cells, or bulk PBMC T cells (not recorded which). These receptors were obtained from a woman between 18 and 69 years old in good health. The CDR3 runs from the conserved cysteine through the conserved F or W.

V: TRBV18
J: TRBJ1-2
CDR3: CASSPKYDHYGYTF

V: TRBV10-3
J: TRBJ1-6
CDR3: CAISEGGRRPYNSPLHF

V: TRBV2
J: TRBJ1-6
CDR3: CASSPTRTDWTSPLHF

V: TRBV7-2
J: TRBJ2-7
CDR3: CASSLVQAGRYEQYF

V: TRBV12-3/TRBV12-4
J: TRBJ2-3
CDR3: CASSPPGTRMSTQYF

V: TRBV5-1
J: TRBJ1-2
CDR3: CASSSRTGGIPHYTF

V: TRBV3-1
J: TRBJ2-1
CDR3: CASSQGLANNEQFF

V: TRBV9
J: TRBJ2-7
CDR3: CASSVGQMGYEQYF

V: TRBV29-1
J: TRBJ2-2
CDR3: CSVGWAGAGELFF

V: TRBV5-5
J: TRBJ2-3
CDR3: CASSRTGTFPPDTQYF

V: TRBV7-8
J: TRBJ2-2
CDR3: CASSLARNVAGGLNTGELFF

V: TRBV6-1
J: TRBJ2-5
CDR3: CASTRGKGETQYF

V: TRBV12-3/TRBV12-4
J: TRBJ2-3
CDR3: CASSLAGQGASDTQYF

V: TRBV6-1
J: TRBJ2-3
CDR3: CASSSGTRFTDTQYF

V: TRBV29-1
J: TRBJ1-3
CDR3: CSVLSDRSGNTIYF

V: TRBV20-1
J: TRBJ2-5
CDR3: CSADREGRGETQYF

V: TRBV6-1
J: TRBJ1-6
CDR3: CASRPRTGLNSPLHF

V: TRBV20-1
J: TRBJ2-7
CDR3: CSAKRTGLFNEQYF

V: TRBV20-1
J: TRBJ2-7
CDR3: CSARVSYEQYF

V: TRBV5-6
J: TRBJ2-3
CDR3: CASSRVSGAGTDTQYF

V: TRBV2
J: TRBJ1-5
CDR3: CASSYGELEPQHF

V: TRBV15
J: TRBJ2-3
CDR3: CATKSGDKTDTQYF

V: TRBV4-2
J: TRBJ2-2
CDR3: CASSRESGSNTGELFF

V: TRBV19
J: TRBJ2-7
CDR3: CASSIGGSSYEQYF

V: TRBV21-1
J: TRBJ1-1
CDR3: CASSGPEGADVMNTEAFF

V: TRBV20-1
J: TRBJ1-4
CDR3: CSARRTGYNEKLFF

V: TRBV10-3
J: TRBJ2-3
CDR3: CAISARGDTDTQYF

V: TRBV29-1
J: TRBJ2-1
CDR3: CSVEETGQVSGGQFF

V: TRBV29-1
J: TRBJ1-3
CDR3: CSVRGTGSGNTIYF

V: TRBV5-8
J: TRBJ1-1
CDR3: CASSLRGYYTEAFF

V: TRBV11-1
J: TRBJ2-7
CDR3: CASSRNPYEQYF

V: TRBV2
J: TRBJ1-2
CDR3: CASSGTLGGDYGYTF

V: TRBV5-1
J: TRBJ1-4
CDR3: CASSLAGRINEKLFF

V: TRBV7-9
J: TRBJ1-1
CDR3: CASSLVDGKAFF

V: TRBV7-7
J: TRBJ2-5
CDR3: CASSPQAGGETQYF

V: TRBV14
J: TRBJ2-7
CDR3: CASSQEYTNFYEQYF

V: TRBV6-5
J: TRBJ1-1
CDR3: CASSYSNGQAEAFF

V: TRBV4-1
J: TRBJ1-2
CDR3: CASSKDGAGHNYGYTF

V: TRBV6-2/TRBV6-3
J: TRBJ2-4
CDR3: CASSYDLAKNIQYF

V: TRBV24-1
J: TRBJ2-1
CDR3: CATSSSGSDEQFF

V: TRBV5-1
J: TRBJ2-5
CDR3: CASSRPPSGRQETQYF

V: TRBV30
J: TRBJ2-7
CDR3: CAWSVQSYEQYF

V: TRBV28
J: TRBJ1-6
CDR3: CASSLKSYSLHF

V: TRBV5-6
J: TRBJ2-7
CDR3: CASSLWTSGSYEQYF

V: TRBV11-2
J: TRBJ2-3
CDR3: CASSLSSTQYF

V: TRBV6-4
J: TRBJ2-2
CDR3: CASSGDSTGELFF

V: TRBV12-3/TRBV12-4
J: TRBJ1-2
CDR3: CASSGQGSYTF

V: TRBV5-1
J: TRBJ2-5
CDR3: CASSFGPTDRKETQYF

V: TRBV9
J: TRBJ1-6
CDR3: CASSVMGPGGNSPLHF